What follows describes a single TCR beta chain. The source of the sample is a study of blood T cell repertoires in COVID-19. This CDR3 is built from 20 residues. V lost 3 bases, J lost 8 bases, and 32 bases lay in between. Germline V lookup: CDR1 SGHDN, CDR2 FVKESK. Data came from immunoSEQ multiplex PCR; TCRdb stores just in-frame clones and leaves some out. The sample contains 150,000 to 200,000 clones, 84% of which appear only once. The V gene is TRBV14, the J gene TRBJ2-1; D might be TRBD2 (6 bases). The sample comprised peripheral blood. This TCR came from a human donor with acute or convalescent COVID-19. The donor label of this sample is uncertain. The CDR3: CASSHTPKWLAGHYRHEQFF. CDR3 in DNA: TGTGCCAGCAGCCATACTCCTAAGTGGCTTGCGGGGCATTACCGCCATGAGCAGTTCTTC.